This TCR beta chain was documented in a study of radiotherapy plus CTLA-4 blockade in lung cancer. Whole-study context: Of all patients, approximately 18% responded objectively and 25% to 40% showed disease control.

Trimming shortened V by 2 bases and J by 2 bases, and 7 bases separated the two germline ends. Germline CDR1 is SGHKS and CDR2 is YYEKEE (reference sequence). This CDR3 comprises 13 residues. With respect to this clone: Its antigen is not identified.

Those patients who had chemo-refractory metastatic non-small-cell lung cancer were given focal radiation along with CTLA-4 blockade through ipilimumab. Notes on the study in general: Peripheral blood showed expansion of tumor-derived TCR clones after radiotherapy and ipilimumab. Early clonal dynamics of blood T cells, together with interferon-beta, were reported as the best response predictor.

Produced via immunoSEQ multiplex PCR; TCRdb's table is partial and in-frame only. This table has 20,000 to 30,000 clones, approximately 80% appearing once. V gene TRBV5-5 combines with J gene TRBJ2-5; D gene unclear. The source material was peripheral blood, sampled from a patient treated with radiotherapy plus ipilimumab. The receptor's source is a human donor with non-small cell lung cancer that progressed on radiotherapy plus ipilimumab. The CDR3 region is CASSLYSQETQYF. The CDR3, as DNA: TGTGCCAGCAGCTTATACTCGCAAGAGACCCAGTACTTC.